This T cell receptor beta chain was identified in a study of radiation and T cells in renal cell carcinoma. Overall study findings and caveats: Top tumor clonotypes rose in blood 2 weeks post-radiation, then contracted. Without pretreatment biopsies, baseline tumor clonotype presence was undetermined.

Time point of the sample: baseline pretreatment blood. The treatment was: 15 Gy SBRT to primary tumor, nephrectomy 4 weeks later. Blood was sampled at baseline, 2 weeks and 4 weeks after SBRT. Concerning this clone itself: The target antigen is unknown.

Assay used: immunoSEQ multiplex PCR; TCRdb lists only in-frame clones, some missing. The repertoire holds 100,000 to 150,000 clones, with roughly 80% as singletons. Germline values: CDR1 SEHNR, CDR2 FQNEAQ (reference sequence). V was clipped by 0 bases and J by 0 bases, with 6 bases between them. The CDR3 runs to 15 residues. The receptor's source is a woman aged 60 to 75 with renal cell carcinoma. The chain uses TRBV7-9 and TRBJ1-3, with D uncertain. Sequencing used blood, obtained from a patient whose treatment included radiotherapy and nephrectomy. Here the CDR3 reads CASSLALVSGNTIYF. The CDR3 nucleotides are TGTGCCAGCAGCTTAGCGCTCGTCTCTGGAAACACCATATATTTT.